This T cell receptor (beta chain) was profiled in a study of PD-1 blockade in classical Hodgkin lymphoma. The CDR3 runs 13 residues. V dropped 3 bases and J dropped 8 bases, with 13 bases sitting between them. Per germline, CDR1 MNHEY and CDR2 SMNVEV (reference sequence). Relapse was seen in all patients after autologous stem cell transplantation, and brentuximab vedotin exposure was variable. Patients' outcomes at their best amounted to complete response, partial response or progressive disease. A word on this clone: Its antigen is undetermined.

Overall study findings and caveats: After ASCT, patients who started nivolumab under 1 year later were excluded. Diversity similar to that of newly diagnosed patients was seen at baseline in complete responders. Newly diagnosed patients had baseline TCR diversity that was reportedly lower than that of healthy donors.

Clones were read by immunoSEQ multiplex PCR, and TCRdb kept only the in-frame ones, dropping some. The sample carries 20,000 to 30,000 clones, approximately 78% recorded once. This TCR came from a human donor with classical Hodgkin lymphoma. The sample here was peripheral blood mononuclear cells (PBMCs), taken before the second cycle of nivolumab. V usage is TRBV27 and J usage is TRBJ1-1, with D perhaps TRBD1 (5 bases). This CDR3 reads CASSFSPGREAFF. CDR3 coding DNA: TGTGCCAGCAGTTTCTCTCCGGGACGGGAAGCTTTCTTT.